This passage covers 30 T cell receptor beta chains from one sample sequenced in a study of identical twins. TCRdb reanalysed the 5' RACE reads using MiXCR and keeps one entry per CDR3 protein. The sample carries roughly 570,000 distinct CDR3 sequences, 9% to 10% recorded once. These data were also reused for a study on yellow fever vaccine responses in identical twins.

Input material: PBMCs. Receptors were obtained from a woman aged 18-29 years in good health.

This clonotype was seen repeatedly, ten times or more. One end of the junction does not line up with germline, which may come from a read error. This rearrangement joins TRBV29-1 to TRBJ2-4, with 8 bases that match TRBD1. Germline values: CDR1 SQVTM, CDR2 ANQGSEA. The CDR3 is 16 residues long. CDR3 nucleotides: TGCAGCGTAGAAGGTGGGACAGGAGGTGCCAAAAACATTCAGTACTTC. It codes for CSVEGGTGGAKNIQYF.

This clonotype has at least ten counts. CDR3 nucleotides: TGCAGTGCTAGAGACCTCCTGACAGGGTGGGGTTACAATGAGCAGTTCTTC. Its translation is CSARDLLTGWGYNEQFF. V gene TRBV20-1 combines with J gene TRBJ2-1; TRBD1 matches 7 bases. Germline trimming cut 0 bases from V and 4 bases from J; bases unmatched to any gene: 12. The CDR3 loop spans 17 amino acids. Per the germline V gene, CDR1 is DFQATT and CDR2 is SNEGSKA (reference sequence).

This clonotype was detected ten times or more. The CDR3 sequence: CASSQGSSGSRETQYF. The CDR3 bases are TGCGCCAGCAGCCAAGGGTCCAGCGGGAGTCGGGAGACCCAGTACTTC. The chain has TRBV4-3 and TRBJ2-5, with 8 bases fitting TRBD2. The CDR3 consists of 16 residues. The ends lost 1 base at V and 5 bases at J; junction bases unmatched: 9. Germline V lookup: CDR1 LGHNA, CDR2 YSLEER.

As to this clonotype: This may be a read error: a much more frequent sequence differs by one nucleotide. The chain couples TRBV3-1 to TRBJ2-7, with a weak D call TRBD2 (5 bases). The CDR3 loop spans 15 amino acids. Germline CDR1 and CDR2: LGHDT and YNNKEL (reference sequence). The CDR3 loop is CASTQAGGLAYEQYF. CDR3 DNA sequence: TGTGCCAGCACCCAAGCAGGAGGTTTAGCCTACGAGCAGTACTTC.

There are many counts of this clonotype. Relative to the germline gene, one junction end is altered; a read error may explain this. This chain connects TRBV7-7 to TRBJ2-1; TRBD2 might be the D (6 bases). The germline CDR1 and CDR2 sequences are SSHAT and FNYEAQ (reference sequence). The CDR3 loop spans 15 amino acids. In DNA form, the CDR3 reads TGTGCTAGCAGCTTCACGGGAGATAAAAACAATGAGCAGTTCTTC. Protein product: CASSFTGDKNNEQFF.

The rearrangement links TRBV19 to TRBJ2-7; 9 bases align to TRBD2. V lost 2 bases and J lost 6; bases outside the gene matches: 8. Germline V gene lookup returns CDR1 LNHDA and CDR2 SQIVND (reference sequence). The length of the CDR3 is 15 residues. In DNA form, the CDR3 reads TGTGCCAGTAGTATACCTAGCGGGAATGCGCGCGAGCAGTACTTC. Translated, it gives CASSIPSGNAREQYF.

This clonotype was seen more than once but under ten times. The chain links TRBV7-2 to TRBJ2-3; 11 bases are shared with TRBD2. V was pared by 5 bases and J by 6 bases, with 10 bases of the junction left unmatched. Per germline, CDR1 SGHTA and CDR2 FQGNSA. This CDR3 is 16 amino acids long. CDR3 amino acids: CASSRLAGGSGDTQYF. The DNA for the CDR3 is TGTGCCAGCAGCCGTCTAGCGGGGGGATCAGGCGATACGCAGTATTTT.

This clonotype has ten or more counts. CDR3 sequence reads: CASSAAQDGTDTQYF. The CDR3 bases are TGCGCCAGCAGCGCTGCGCAGGACGGCACAGATACGCAGTATTTT. This sequence joins TRBV4-1 and TRBJ2-3, with unresolved D. The V end was cut by 5 bases, the J end by 1 base, with 13 bases between. The germline V gene has CDR1 MGHRA and CDR2 YSYEKL. The CDR3 contains 15 residues.

The rearrangement links TRBV5-1 to TRBJ2-7; 9 bases map to TRBD2. The CDR3 consists of 15 residues. Trimming took 7 bases from V and 2 from J; bases not matched to a gene: 10. Germline V gene lookup returns CDR1 SGHRS and CDR2 YFSETQ. CDR3 nucleotide sequence: TGCGCCAGCTCAAACCCGCTAGCGGGAACCTACGAGCAGTACTTC. Translation gives CASSNPLAGTYEQYF.

This clonotype was observed many times. V usage is TRBV5-1 and J usage is TRBJ2-2; possible D gene TRBD2, 5 bases. V dropped 1 base and J dropped 0 bases, with 13 bases sitting between them. CDR1 is SGHRS, CDR2 YFSETQ, per germline. This CDR3 region has 17 residues. The CDR3 DNA reads as TGCGCCAGCAGCTTGTGGGGAGCGGAGACGAACACCGGGGAGCTGTTTTTT. Its protein is CASSLWGAETNTGELFF.

This clonotype has more than one count but fewer than ten. CDR3 loop: CATSDLTSGRAEQFF. CDR3 nucleotide sequence: TGTGCCACCAGTGACCTGACTAGCGGGAGGGCTGAGCAGTTCTTC. The rearrangement uses TRBV24-1 and TRBJ2-1; 14 nucleotides line up with TRBD2. The CDR3 sequence is 15 residues long. The J segment lost 9 bases and the V segment lost 4 bases, leaving 4 bases of the junction unmatched. Germline V CDR1 and CDR2: KGHDR, SFDVKD.

The chain is built from TRBV7-6 and TRBJ2-1, with 9 bases that match TRBD1. Per the germline V gene, CDR1 is SGHVS and CDR2 is FNYEAQ. The CDR3 contains 13 residues. The junction had 6 bases not matched to a gene; V was cut back by 5 bases and J by 10 bases. CDR3 nucleotide sequence: TGTGCCAGCAGCAACCCCGGGACAGGGGAGCAGTTCTTC. It codes for CASSNPGTGEQFF.

The chain links TRBV28 to TRBJ2-5, with TRBD2 as a possible D gene (5 bases). CDR3 size: 14 residues. Trimming removed 6 bases at V and 10 bases at J, with 21 bases between. Per germline, CDR1 MDHEN and CDR2 SYDVKM. CDR3 protein: CASSQVTPGKNQYF. The DNA for the CDR3 is TGTGCCAGCAGCCAAGTGACACCGGGGAAGAACCAGTACTTC.

The rearrangement joins TRBV6-2 or TRBV6-3 to TRBJ2-3; D gene ambiguous. Germline V lookup: CDR1 MNHEY, CDR2 SVGEGT. The CDR3 has 15 residues. Trimming removed 5 bases at V and 0 bases at J, with 12 bases between. This CDR3 is CASSRLSTSTDTQYF. The CDR3 bases are TGTGCCAGCAGTCGACTGTCAACCAGCACAGATACGCAGTATTTT.

This chain joins TRBV28 and TRBJ2-1; 10 nucleotides line up with TRBD2. Germline CDR1 reads MDHEN; CDR2 reads SYDVKM. The CDR3 loop spans 20 amino acids. The V segment lost 6 bases and the J segment 3 bases; nucleotides outside the gene matches: 20. DNA of the CDR3: TGTGCCAGCAGCCCAGCCCAGGGGAGGAACACTAGCGGGAACTACAATGAGCAGTTCTTC. Translation: CASSPAQGRNTSGNYNEQFF. Based on the CDR3 plus reference TRBV28 and TRBJ2-1, the full variable domain is DVKVTQSSRYLVKRTGEKVFLECVQDMDHENMFWYRQDPGLGLRLIYFSYDVKMKEKGDIPEGYSVSREKKERFSLILESASTNQTSMYLCASSPAQGRNTSGNYNEQFFGPGTRLTVL.

This clonotype was seen at least ten times. The chain joins TRBV10-3 to TRBJ1-5; maybe TRBD1 (6 bases). V lost 10 bases and J 3 bases, leaving 16 bases between the germline ends. Germline V gives CDR1 ENHRY, CDR2 SYGVKD. This CDR3 has 14 amino acids. CDR3 in amino acids: CATNRAQDNQPQHF. The CDR3 DNA reads TGTGCCACGAACAGGGCCCAGGACAATCAGCCCCAGCATTTT.

This clonotype was detected a few times. The chain links TRBV29-1 to TRBJ1-2, with D uncertain. Germline CDR1 reads SQVTM; CDR2 reads ANQGSEA. Between the trimmed V and J ends, which lost 5 bases and 4 bases, there was a span of 8 bases. This CDR3 spans 11 amino acids. As DNA, the CDR3 is TGCAGCGTTCTCGGTCTCTATGGCTACACCTTC. Amino acids: CSVLGLYGYTF.

This clonotype occurred a few times. The V call is TRBV3-1, the J call TRBJ2-3, with 7 bases that match TRBD1. Per germline, CDR1 LGHDT and CDR2 YNNKEL (reference sequence). There are 16 residues in the CDR3. J was trimmed by 2 bases and V by 3 bases; bases with no gene match: 8. This CDR3 reads CASSHPTDRNTDTQYF. The DNA of the CDR3 is TGTGCCAGCAGCCACCCCACGGACAGGAACACAGATACGCAGTATTTT.

This clonotype was counted many times. The chain employs TRBV12-3 or TRBV12-4 and TRBJ2-2; 9 bases agree with TRBD2. The V gene end was trimmed by 1 base and the J gene end by 7 bases; junction bases not matched to a gene: 7. The length of the CDR3 is 16 residues. The CDR3 protein is CASSLVSGRRHGELFF. Here the CDR3 DNA reads TGTGCCAGCAGTTTAGTTAGCGGGAGAAGGCACGGGGAGCTGTTTTTT.

The chain has TRBV3-1 and TRBJ2-1; TRBD2 aligns across 10 bases. The CDR3 runs 20 residues. Per the germline V gene, CDR1 is LGHDT and CDR2 is YNNKEL (reference sequence). After removal of 1 base from V and 6 bases from J, the junction contained 18 bases not matched to a gene. CDR3 in amino acids: CASSQGWPTPGLAVTNEQFF. For the CDR3, the DNA is TGTGCCAGCAGCCAAGGATGGCCCACCCCTGGACTAGCGGTAACCAATGAGCAGTTCTTC.

The chain uses TRBV27 and TRBJ2-1; D remains ambiguous. Germline V lookup: CDR1 MNHEY, CDR2 SMNVEV (reference sequence). The length of the CDR3 is 14 residues. V was shortened by 5 bases and J by 5 bases, with 13 bases between the two germline ends. In nucleotides, the CDR3 is TGTGCCAGCAGTACCTGGCAGGTTCACAATGAGCAGTTCTTC. This gives the protein CASSTWQVHNEQFF.

The chain links TRBV11-2 to TRBJ2-6, with 7 bases aligning to TRBD1. Trimming took 3 bases from V and 0 from J; bases not matched to a gene: 8. Germline V lookup: CDR1 SGHAT, CDR2 FQNNGV. The CDR3 has 18 amino acids. The CDR3 loop is CASSFDRDPFSGANVLTF. The CDR3 DNA sequence: TGTGCCAGCAGCTTCGACAGGGATCCCTTCTCTGGGGCCAACGTCCTGACTTTC.

The sample holds many counts of this clonotype. V gene TRBV29-1 combines with J gene TRBJ2-3; maybe TRBD1 (6 bases). The ends were cut back, 5 bases at V and 4 bases at J, with 13 bases in the middle. CDR1 and CDR2 (germline): SQVTM, ANQGSEA. The CDR3 totals 13 residues. The CDR3 DNA sequence: TGCAGCGTTACAGGGCCACAGGCAGATACGCAGTATTTT. This gives the protein CSVTGPQADTQYF.

Note on this clonotype: The germline gene is not matched at one end of the junction; a read error may be the cause. V gene TRBV12-3 or TRBV12-4 combines with J gene TRBJ1-1; D remains ambiguous. The CDR3 covers 12 residues. The CDR3 protein is CASSLGGPGGIF. CDR3 sequence (DNA): TGTGCCAGCAGTTTAGGGGGTCCCGGAGGGATCTTT.

This chain links TRBV12-3 or TRBV12-4 with TRBJ2-2; D possibly matches TRBD1 or TRBD2 (5 bases each). CDR3 length equals 16 residues. V gave up 2 bases and J gave up 4 bases, with 14 bases separating them. The CDR3, as DNA: TGTGCCAGCAGTTTATGGGGTGGGGGTGGCACCGGGGAGCTGTTTTTT. Translation gives CASSLWGGGGTGELFF.

The rearrangement links TRBV12-3 or TRBV12-4 to TRBJ2-1; unclear D gene. CDR3 size: 13 residues. V was pared by 8 bases and J by 7 bases, with 15 bases between. The chain's CDR3 is CASGVQIINEQFF. The DNA of the CDR3 is TGTGCCAGCGGCGTGCAGATTATAAATGAGCAGTTCTTC.

This clonotype was counted between two and nine times. V is TRBV9 and J is TRBJ1-6; TRBD1 matches at 8 bases. Trimming took 1 base from V and 8 from J; bases not matched to a gene: 5. The CDR3 extends over 15 amino acids. Germline V gives CDR1 SGDLS, CDR2 YYNGEE. Here the CDR3 reads CASSVSGQGYSPLHF. For the CDR3, the DNA is TGTGCCAGCAGCGTATCTGGACAGGGTTATTCACCCCTCCACTTT.

This clonotype occurred many times. The rearrangement links TRBV10-3 to TRBJ2-7; 11 bases match TRBD1. Per the germline V gene, CDR1 is ENHRY and CDR2 is SYGVKD. After removal of 3 bases from V and 9 bases from J, the junction contained 13 bases not matched to a gene. CDR3 length equals 16 residues. The CDR3 sequence is CAISELPGQGDQGQYF. Written as DNA, the CDR3 is TGTGCCATCAGTGAATTACCGGGACAGGGGGATCAGGGGCAGTACTTC.

This clonotype appeared many times. The rearrangement uses TRBV6-1 and TRBJ2-6; D uncertain. Trimming took off 7 bases at V and 0 bases at J, with 13 bases between the two ends. Germline CDR1 and CDR2: MNHNS and SASEGT. CDR3 size: 16 residues. The CDR3: CASMRPGISGANVLTF. The CDR3 DNA sequence: TGTGCCAGCATGAGGCCAGGCATCTCTGGGGCCAACGTCCTGACTTTC.

This clonotype was counted only a few times. The V and J genes are TRBV15 and TRBJ2-7; 11 positions agree with TRBD2. The CDR3 sequence is 14 residues long. Germline trimming cut 3 bases from V and 2 bases from J; bases unmatched to any gene: 0. CDR1 LNHNV and CDR2 YYDKDF come from the germline V gene (reference sequence). The chain's CDR3 is CATSRTSGTYEQYF. The CDR3 bases are TGTGCCACCAGCAGGACTAGCGGGACCTACGAGCAGTACTTC.